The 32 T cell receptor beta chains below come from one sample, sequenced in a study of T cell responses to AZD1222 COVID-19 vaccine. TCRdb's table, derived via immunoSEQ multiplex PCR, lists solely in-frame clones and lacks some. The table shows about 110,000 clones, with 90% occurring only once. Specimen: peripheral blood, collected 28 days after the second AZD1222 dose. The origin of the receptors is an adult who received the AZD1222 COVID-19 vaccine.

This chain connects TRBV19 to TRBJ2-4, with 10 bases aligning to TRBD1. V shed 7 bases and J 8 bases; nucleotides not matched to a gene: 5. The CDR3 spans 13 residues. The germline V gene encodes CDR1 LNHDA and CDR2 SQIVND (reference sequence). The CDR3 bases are TGTGCCAGTACCGGGACAGGGGTGGACATTCAGTACTTC. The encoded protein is CASTGTGVDIQYF.

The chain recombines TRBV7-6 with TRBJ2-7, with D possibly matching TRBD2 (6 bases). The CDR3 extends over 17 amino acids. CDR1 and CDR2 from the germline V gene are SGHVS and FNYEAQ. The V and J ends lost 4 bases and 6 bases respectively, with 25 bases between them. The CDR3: CASSSISPGVGGAEQYF. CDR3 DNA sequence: TGTGCCAGCAGCTCTATATCTCCCGGGGTAGGAGGGGCCGAGCAGTACTTC.

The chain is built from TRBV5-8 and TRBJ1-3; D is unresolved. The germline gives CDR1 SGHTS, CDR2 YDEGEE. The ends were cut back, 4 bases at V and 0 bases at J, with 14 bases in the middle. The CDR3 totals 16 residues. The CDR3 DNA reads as TGTGCCAGCAGCCCCGCCCGAGGGAACTCTGGAAACACCATATATTTT. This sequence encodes CASSPARGNSGNTIYF. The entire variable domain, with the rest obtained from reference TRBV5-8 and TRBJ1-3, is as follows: EAGVTQSPTHLIKTRGQQATLRCSPISGHTSVYWYQQALGLGLQFLLWYDEGEERNRGNFPPRFSGRQFPNYSSELNVNALELEDSALYLCASSPARGNSGNTIYFGEGSWLTVV.

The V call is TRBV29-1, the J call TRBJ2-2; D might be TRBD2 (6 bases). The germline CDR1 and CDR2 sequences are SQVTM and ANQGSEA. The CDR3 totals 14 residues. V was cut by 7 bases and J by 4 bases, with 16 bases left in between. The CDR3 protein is CSARVGGATGELFF. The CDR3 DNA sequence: TGCAGCGCCCGAGTCGGCGGGGCCACCGGGGAGCTGTTTTTT.

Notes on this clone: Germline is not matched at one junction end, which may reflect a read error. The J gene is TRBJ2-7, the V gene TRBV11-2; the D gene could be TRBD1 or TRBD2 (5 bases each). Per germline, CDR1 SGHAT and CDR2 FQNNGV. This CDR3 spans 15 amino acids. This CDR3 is CASRLGSGSPYEQYF. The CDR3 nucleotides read TGTGCCAGCAGATTAGGCTCAGGGAGTCCTTACGAGCAGTACTTC. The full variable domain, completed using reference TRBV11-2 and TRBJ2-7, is EAGVAQSPRYKIIEKRQSVAFWCNPISGHATLYWYQQILGQGPKLLIQFQNNGVVDDSQLPKDRFSAERLKGVDSTLKIQPAKLEDSAVYLCASRLGSGSPYEQYFGPGTRLTVT.

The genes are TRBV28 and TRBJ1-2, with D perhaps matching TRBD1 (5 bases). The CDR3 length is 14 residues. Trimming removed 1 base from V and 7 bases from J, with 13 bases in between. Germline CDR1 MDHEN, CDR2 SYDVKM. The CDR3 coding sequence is TGTGCCAGCAGTTTATCGCAGGGCAGTGGTGGCTACACCTTC. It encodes CASSLSQGSGGYTF.

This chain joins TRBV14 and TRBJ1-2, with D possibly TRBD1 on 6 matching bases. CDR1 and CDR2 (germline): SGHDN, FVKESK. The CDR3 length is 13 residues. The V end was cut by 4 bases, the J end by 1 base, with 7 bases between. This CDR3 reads CASSRQVNYGYTF. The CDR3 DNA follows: TGTGCCAGCAGCCGACAGGTTAACTATGGCTACACCTTC. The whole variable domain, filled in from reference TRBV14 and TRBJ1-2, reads EAGVTQFPSHSVIEKGQTVTLRCDPISGHDNLYWYRRVMGKEIKFLLHFVKESKQDESGMPNNRFLAERTGGTYSTLKVQPAELEDSGVYFCASSRQVNYGYTFGSGTRLTVV.

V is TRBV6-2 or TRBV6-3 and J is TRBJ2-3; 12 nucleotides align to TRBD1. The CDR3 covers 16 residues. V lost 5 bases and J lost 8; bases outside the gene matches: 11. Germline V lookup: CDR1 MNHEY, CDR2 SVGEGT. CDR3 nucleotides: TGTGCCAGCAGTGGACCGGGACAGGGGGCTACGAGTACGCAGTATTTT. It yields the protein CASSGPGQGATSTQYF.

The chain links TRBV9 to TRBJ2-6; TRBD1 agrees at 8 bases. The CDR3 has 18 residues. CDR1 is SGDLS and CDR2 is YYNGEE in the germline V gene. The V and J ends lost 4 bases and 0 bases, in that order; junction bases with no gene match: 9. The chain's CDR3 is CASSPTGGAFSGANVLTF. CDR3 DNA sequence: TGTGCCAGCAGCCCTACAGGGGGAGCCTTCTCTGGGGCCAACGTCCTGACTTTC.

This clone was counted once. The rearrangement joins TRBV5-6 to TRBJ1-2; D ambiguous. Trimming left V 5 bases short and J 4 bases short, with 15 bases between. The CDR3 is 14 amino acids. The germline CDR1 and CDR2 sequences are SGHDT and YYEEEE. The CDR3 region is CASSFGRQTYGYTF. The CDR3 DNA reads TGTGCCAGCAGTTTTGGCAGGCAAACCTATGGCTACACCTTC.

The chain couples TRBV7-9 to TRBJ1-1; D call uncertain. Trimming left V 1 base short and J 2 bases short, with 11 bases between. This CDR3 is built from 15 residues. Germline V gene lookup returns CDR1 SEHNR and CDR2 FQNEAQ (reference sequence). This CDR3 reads CASSLEPGRNTEAFF. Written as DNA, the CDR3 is TGTGCCAGCAGCTTAGAACCCGGTCGAAACACTGAAGCTTTCTTT. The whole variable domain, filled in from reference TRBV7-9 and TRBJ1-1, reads DTGVSQNPRHKITKRGQNVTFRCDPISEHNRLYWYRQTLGQGPEFLTYFQNEAQLEKSRLLSDRFSAERPKGSFSTLEIQRTEQGDSAMYLCASSLEPGRNTEAFFGQGTRLTVV.

DNA of the CDR3: TGTGCCACCAGTGATCGCCATGACAGGGGGCCCGTCCCGGCTACTGAAGCTTTCTTT. This sequence encodes CATSDRHDRGPVPATEAFF. This chain connects TRBV24-1 to TRBJ1-1; 10 nucleotides agree with TRBD1. CDR1 KGHDR and CDR2 SFDVKD come from the germline V gene. V lost 3 bases to trimming and J lost 5 bases; unmatched junction nucleotides: 17. The CDR3 loop spans 19 amino acids.

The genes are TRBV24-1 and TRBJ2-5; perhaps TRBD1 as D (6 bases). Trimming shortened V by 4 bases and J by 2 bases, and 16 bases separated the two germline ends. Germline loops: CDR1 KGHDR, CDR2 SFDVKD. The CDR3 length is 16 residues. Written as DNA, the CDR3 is TGTGCCACCAGTGAGTGGGACAATCAGGGGCAAGAGACCCAGTACTTC. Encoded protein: CATSEWDNQGQETQYF.

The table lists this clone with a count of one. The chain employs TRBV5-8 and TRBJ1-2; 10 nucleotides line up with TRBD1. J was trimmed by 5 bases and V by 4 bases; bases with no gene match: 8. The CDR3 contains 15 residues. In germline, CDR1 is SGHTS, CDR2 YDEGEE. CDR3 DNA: TGTGCCAGCAGCGGAGCCGGGACAGGGGCGTATGGCTACACCTTC. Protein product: CASSGAGTGAYGYTF.

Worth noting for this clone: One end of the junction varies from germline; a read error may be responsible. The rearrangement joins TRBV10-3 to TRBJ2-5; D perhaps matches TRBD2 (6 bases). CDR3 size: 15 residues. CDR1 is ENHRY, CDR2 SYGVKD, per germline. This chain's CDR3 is CAISEPGVGQGTQYF. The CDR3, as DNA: TGTGCCATCAGTGAGCCGGGGGTGGGGCAAGGGACCCAGTACTTC.

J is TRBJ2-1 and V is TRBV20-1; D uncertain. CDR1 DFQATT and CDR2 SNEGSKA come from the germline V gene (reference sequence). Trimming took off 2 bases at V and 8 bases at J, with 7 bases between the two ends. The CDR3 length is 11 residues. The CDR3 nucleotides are TGCAGTGCTAGACCCGTATATGAGCAGTTCTTC. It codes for CSARPVYEQFF.

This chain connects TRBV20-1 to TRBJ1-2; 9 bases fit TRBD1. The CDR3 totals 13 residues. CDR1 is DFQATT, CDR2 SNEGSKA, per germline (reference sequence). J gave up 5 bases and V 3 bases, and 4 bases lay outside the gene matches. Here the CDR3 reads CSASRDREYGYTF. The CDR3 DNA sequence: TGCAGTGCTAGTAGGGACAGGGAGTATGGCTACACCTTC.

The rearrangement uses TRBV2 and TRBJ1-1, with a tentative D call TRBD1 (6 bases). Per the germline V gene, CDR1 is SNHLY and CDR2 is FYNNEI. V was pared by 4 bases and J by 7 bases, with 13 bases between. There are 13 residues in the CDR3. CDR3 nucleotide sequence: TGTGCCAGCAGTGGAAGACAGGTGATTGAAGCTTTCTTT. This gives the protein CASSGRQVIEAFF.

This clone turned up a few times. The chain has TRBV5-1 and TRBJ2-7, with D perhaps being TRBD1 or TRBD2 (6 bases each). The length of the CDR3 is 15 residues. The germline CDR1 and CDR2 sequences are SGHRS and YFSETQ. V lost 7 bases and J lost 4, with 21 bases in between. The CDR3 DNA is TGCGCCAGCCGGGAAGGGGGGCTAGCGTTATACGAGCAGTACTTC. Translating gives CASREGGLALYEQYF.

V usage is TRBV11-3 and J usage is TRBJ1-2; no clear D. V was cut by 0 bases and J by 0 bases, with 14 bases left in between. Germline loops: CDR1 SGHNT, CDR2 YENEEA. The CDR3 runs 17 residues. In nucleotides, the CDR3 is TGTGCCAGCAGCTTAGATCGAGGACCACTCCCTAACTATGGCTACACCTTC. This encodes CASSLDRGPLPNYGYTF.

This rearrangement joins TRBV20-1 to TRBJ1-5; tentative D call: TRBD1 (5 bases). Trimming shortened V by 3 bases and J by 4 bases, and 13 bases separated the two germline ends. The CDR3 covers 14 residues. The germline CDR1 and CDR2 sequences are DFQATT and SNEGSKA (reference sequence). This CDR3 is CSASRGIRNQPQHF. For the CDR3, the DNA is TGCAGTGCTAGTCGGGGGATTCGGAATCAGCCCCAGCATTTT.

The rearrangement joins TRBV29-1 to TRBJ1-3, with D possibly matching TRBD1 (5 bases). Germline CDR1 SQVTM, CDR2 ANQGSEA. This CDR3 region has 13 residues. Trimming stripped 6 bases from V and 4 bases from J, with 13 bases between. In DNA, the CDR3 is TGCAGCGTCCGTGGCCCAGGGGGAAACACCATATATTTT. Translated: CSVRGPGGNTIYF.

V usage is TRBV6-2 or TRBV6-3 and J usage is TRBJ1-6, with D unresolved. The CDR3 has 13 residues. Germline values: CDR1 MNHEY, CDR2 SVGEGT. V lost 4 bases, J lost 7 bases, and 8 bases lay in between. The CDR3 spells CASSSRENSPLHF. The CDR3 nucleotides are TGTGCCAGCAGTTCAAGGGAAAATTCACCCCTCCACTTT.

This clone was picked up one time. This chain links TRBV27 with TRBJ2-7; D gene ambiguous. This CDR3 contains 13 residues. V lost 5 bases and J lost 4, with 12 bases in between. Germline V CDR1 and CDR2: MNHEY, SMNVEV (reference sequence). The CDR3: CASSLRTQYEQYF. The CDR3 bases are TGTGCCAGCAGTCTCCGCACACAGTACGAGCAGTACTTC.

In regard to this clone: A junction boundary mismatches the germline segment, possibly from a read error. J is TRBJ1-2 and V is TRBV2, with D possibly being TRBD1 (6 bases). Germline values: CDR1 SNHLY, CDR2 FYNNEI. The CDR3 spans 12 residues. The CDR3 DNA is TGTGCCAGCAGCCCTACAGGGCGTACACTCCCCTTC. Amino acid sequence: CASSPTGRTLPF. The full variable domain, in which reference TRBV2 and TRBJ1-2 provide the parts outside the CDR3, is EPEVTQTPSHQVTQMGQEVILRCVPISNHLYFYWYRQILGQKVEFLVSFYNNEISEKSEIFDDQFSVERPDGSNFTLKIRSTKLEDSAMYFCASSPTGRTLPFGSGTRLTVV.

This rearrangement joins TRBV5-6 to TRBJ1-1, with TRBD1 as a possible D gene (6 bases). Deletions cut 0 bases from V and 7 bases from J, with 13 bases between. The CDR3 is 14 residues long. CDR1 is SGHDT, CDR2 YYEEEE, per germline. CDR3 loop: CASSLGRGGREAFF. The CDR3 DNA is TGTGCCAGCAGCTTGGGCAGAGGGGGACGTGAAGCTTTCTTT.

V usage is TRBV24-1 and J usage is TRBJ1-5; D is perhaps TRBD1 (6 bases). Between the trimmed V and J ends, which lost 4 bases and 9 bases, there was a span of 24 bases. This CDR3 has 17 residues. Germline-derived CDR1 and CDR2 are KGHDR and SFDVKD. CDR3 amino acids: CATSEGDTGSWFAPQHF. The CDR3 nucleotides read TGTGCCACCAGTGAGGGGGACACCGGGTCGTGGTTTGCGCCCCAGCATTTT.

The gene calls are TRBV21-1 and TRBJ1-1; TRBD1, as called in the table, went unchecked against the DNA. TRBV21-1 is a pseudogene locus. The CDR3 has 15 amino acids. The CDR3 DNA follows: TGTGCCAGCAGGCCCCCGACAGGGATGAACACTGAAGCTTTCTTT. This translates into CASRPPTGMNTEAFF.

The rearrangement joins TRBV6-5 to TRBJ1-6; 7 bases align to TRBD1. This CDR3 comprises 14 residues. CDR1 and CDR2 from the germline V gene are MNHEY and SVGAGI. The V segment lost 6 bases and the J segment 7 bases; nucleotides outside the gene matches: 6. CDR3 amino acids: CASRETGLNSPLHF. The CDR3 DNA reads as TGTGCCAGCAGAGAGACAGGGTTAAATTCACCCCTCCACTTT.

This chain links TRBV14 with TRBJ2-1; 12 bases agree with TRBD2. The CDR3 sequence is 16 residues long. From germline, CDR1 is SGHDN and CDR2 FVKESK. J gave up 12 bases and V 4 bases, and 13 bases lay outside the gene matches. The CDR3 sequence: CASSPPGLAGPQGQFF. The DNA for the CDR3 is TGTGCCAGCAGCCCTCCGGGACTAGCGGGCCCACAGGGGCAGTTCTTC.

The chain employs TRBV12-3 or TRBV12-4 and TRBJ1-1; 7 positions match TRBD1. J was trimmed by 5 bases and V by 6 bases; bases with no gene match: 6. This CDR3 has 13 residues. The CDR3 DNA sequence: TGTGCCAGCAGCCGACAGGGCGAGACTGAAGCTTTCTTT. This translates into CASSRQGETEAFF.

CDR3 bases: TGTGCCAGCAGATCCACAGGGGTTCAGACCCAGTACTTC. Translated, it gives CASRSTGVQTQYF. The chain combines TRBV6-5 with TRBJ2-5, with 7 bases lining up with TRBD1. This CDR3 contains 13 residues. Trimming at V came to 6 bases and at J to 6 bases, leaving 7 bases not matched to a gene. Germline CDR1 reads MNHEY; CDR2 reads SVGAGI.